This TCR beta chain is drawn from a study of control samples from healthy donors and cancer patients. Assay: immunoSEQ multiplex PCR; the TCRdb copy retains only in-frame clones and omits some. The sample has roughly 180,000 clones, about 93% seen once. This sequence originates from a woman aged 60-70 years in good health. The source material was blood.

The CDR3 loop is CATSLNSGNTIYF. The CDR3 nucleotides are TGTGCCACCAGCTTAAACTCTGGAAACACCATATATTTT. This chain joins TRBV15 and TRBJ1-3; no clear D. Between the trimmed V and J ends, which lost 5 bases and 0 bases, there was a span of 5 bases. Germline assignment: CDR1 LNHNV and CDR2 YYDKDF (reference sequence). The length of the CDR3 is 13 residues.